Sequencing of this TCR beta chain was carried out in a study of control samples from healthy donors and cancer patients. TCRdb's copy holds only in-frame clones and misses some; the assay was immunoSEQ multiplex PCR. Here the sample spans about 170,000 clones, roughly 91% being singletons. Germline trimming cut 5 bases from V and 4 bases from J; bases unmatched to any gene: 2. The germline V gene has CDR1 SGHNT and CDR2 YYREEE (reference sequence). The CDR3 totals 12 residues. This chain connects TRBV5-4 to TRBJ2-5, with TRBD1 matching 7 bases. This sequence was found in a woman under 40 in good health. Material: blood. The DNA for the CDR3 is TGTGCCAGCAGTAGACAGGGAGAGACCCAGTACTTC. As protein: CASSRQGETQYF.